This entry lists 23 T cell receptor beta chains sequenced from one sample in a study of T cell changes during pregnancy in multiple sclerosis (dated by TCRdb to the late 2010s). Library prep was done by the immunoSEQ multiplex PCR assay. TCRdb re-hosts the immuneACCESS table, in-frame sequences only. Its copies lack some clones; in the studies checked, an unresolved V gene accounts for under half of them, and the cause for the rest is not known. Here the sample has tens of thousands of clones; roughly 92% occur a single time. Jointly, the top ten make up approximately 2.1% of the sample. Source: peripheral blood, taken in the second trimester of pregnancy. The receptors were sampled from a female donor in good health, enrolled as a control in a pregnancy study.

The V and J genes are TRBV5-6 and TRBJ1-1; no definite D call. Per the germline V gene, CDR1 is SGHDT and CDR2 is YYEEEE. This CDR3 has 14 residues. V shed 0 bases and J shed 0 bases, with 6 bases lying between them. In nucleotides, the CDR3 is TGTGCCAGCAGCTTGGGGCACATGAACACTGAAGCTTTCTTT. Its translation is CASSLGHMNTEAFF.

The J gene is TRBJ1-3, the V gene TRBV18, with D unresolved. Germline V gene lookup returns CDR1 KGHSH and CDR2 LQKENI. The CDR3 extends over 15 amino acids. The V end lost 2 bases, the J end lost 4 bases, and 12 bases lay between the germline ends. The CDR3 DNA follows: TGTGCCAGCTCACCAGCGTCGGGATCAGGAAACACCATATATTTT. Translation gives CASSPASGSGNTIYF. Filled out from reference TRBV18 and TRBJ1-3, the complete variable domain reads NAGVMQNPRHLVRRRGQEARLRCSPMKGHSHVYWYRQLPEEGLKFMVYLQKENIIDESGMPKERFSAEFPKEGPSILRIQQVVRGDSAAYFCASSPASGSGNTIYFGEGSWLTVV.

The chain carries TRBV5-1 and TRBJ1-1, with 8 bases that match TRBD1. The CDR3 length is 15 residues. V shed 2 bases, J shed 5 bases, and the junction held 8 bases outside the gene matches. Germline V lookup: CDR1 SGHRS, CDR2 YFSETQ. The CDR3 is CASSLEQGGTTEAFF. The CDR3 DNA sequence: TGCGCCAGCAGCTTAGAACAGGGGGGAACTACTGAAGCTTTCTTT.

The chain couples TRBV7-2 to TRBJ1-5; D gene uncertain. This CDR3 contains 14 residues. The V end lost 1 base, the J end lost 1 base, and 5 bases lay between the germline ends. Germline values: CDR1 SGHTA, CDR2 FQGNSA. In DNA, the CDR3 is TGTGCCAGCAGCTTAGAGCCGAGCAATCAGCCCCAGCATTTT. This codes for CASSLEPSNQPQHF.

The gene calls are TRBV6-5 and TRBJ1-1; 8 nucleotides agree with TRBD1. Per the germline V gene, CDR1 is MNHEY and CDR2 is SVGAGI. The CDR3 extends over 15 amino acids. V was pared by 6 bases and J by 1 base, with 7 bases of the junction left unmatched. CDR3 sequence (DNA): TGTGCCAGCAGCGAGTCCGACAGGGGGAACACTGAAGCTTTCTTT. Its translation: CASSESDRGNTEAFF.

This chain joins TRBV5-5 and TRBJ2-7; 8 bases map to TRBD2. Per germline, CDR1 SGHKS and CDR2 YYEKEE (reference sequence). V shed 0 bases and J 2 bases; nucleotides not matched to a gene: 13. The CDR3 sequence is 18 residues long. The CDR3 reads CASSLDRASGPPTYEQYF. The CDR3 bases are TGTGCCAGCAGCTTGGATCGGGCTAGCGGGCCTCCCACCTACGAGCAGTACTTC.

The genes are TRBV7-8 and TRBJ1-1, with 8 positions matching TRBD1. The CDR3 has 15 amino acids. With V trimmed by 1 base and J by 6 bases, 7 bases remained unmatched. Per germline, CDR1 SGHVS and CDR2 FQNEAQ. CDR3 sequence: CASSLVYGQGAEAFF. As DNA, the CDR3 is TGTGCCAGCAGCTTAGTCTACGGACAGGGTGCTGAAGCTTTCTTT.

The rearrangement joins TRBV6-6 to TRBJ2-7, with D possibly TRBD1 on 6 matching bases. There are 14 residues in the CDR3. V gave up 7 bases and J gave up 3 bases, with 16 bases separating them. Per the germline V gene, CDR1 is MNHNY and CDR2 is SVGAGI (reference sequence). CDR3 region: CASTDRDTNYEQYF. The CDR3 region has the DNA TGTGCCAGCACCGACCGGGACACTAACTACGAGCAGTACTTC.

The V gene is TRBV7-9, the J gene TRBJ2-7; D may be TRBD2 (5 bases). CDR1 SEHNR and CDR2 FQNEAQ come from the germline V gene (reference sequence). Trimming took off 6 bases at V and 5 bases at J, with 11 bases between the two ends. The length of the CDR3 is 12 residues. In DNA form, the CDR3 reads TGTGCCAGCAGTCCCCGGGGAAACGAGCAGTACTTC. Its translation: CASSPRGNEQYF.

The V gene is TRBV29-1, the J gene TRBJ2-5; 8 bases fit TRBD1. This CDR3 comprises 13 residues. Germline CDR1 reads SQVTM; CDR2 reads ANQGSEA. V was clipped by 8 bases and J by 7 bases; unmatched bases: 12. In DNA, the CDR3 is TGCAGCATCAGGGGGCGCGAGGTGGGGACCCAGTACTTC. As protein: CSIRGREVGTQYF.

V is TRBV2 and J is TRBJ1-6; 10 nucleotides agree with TRBD1. After removal of 6 bases from V and 7 bases from J, the junction contained 6 bases not matched to a gene. The CDR3 covers 15 residues. Per the germline V gene, CDR1 is SNHLY and CDR2 is FYNNEI. CDR3 sequence reads: CASRPGQGGNSPLHF. The CDR3 DNA follows: TGTGCCAGCAGACCCGGACAGGGGGGGAATTCACCCCTCCACTTT.

J is TRBJ2-2 and V is TRBV6-5, with D perhaps matching TRBD2 (6 bases). Trimming took 2 bases from V and 5 from J, leaving 15 bases between them. Germline V gene lookup returns CDR1 MNHEY and CDR2 SVGAGI. The CDR3 runs 16 residues. The CDR3: CASSYGRGRQTGELFF. CDR3 in DNA: TGTGCCAGCAGTTACGGGCGGGGACGCCAGACCGGGGAGCTGTTTTTT.

The V call is TRBV4-3, the J call TRBJ2-7; maybe TRBD2 (6 bases). This CDR3 spans 15 amino acids. Germline values: CDR1 LGHNA, CDR2 YSLEER. V was pared by 0 bases and J by 3 bases, with 12 bases between. DNA of the CDR3: TGCGCCAGCAGCCAAGAGGAGGGGCAGGGCTACGAGCAGTACTTC. This sequence encodes CASSQEEGQGYEQYF.

The chain couples TRBV6-6 to TRBJ1-6, with TRBD1 identical over 8 bases. V lost 7 bases, J lost 9 bases, and 11 bases stayed unmatched. CDR1 MNHNY and CDR2 SVGAGI come from the germline V gene (reference sequence). This CDR3 has 15 amino acids. The CDR3 region is CASTVPGQVLSPLHF. The CDR3 nucleotides are TGTGCCAGCACCGTTCCGGGACAGGTCCTTTCACCCCTCCACTTT.

The chain employs TRBV5-4 and TRBJ1-2; D possibly corresponds to TRBD1 (6 bases). Between the trimmed V and J ends, which lost 2 bases and 8 bases, there was a span of 25 bases. This CDR3 is 17 amino acids long. Germline loops: CDR1 SGHNT, CDR2 YYREEE (reference sequence). Here the CDR3 DNA reads TGTGCCAGCAGCTTTAGGGGGAGGGACCCGATCATGGGGGGCTACACCTTC. It is translated as CASSFRGRDPIMGGYTF.

This clone has more than one count but fewer than ten. The rearrangement joins TRBV6-1 to TRBJ1-1, with TRBD1 matching over 7 bases. The CDR3 sequence is 12 residues long. CDR1 and CDR2 (germline): MNHNS, SASEGT. V was pared by 7 bases and J by 3 bases, with 2 bases of the junction left unmatched. Written as DNA, the CDR3 is TGTGCCAGCATGAGGGGGCACACTGAAGCTTTCTTT. Translating it yields CASMRGHTEAFF.

In its sample, this clone was seen a few times. The J gene is TRBJ1-2, the V gene TRBV11-1; D is unresolved. Germline assignment: CDR1 SGHAT and CDR2 FQDESV (reference sequence). V lost 1 base and J lost 2, with 5 bases in between. The CDR3 extends over 13 amino acids. The chain's CDR3 is CASSLGGNYGYTF. In DNA, the CDR3 is TGTGCCAGCAGCTTAGGAGGGAACTATGGCTACACCTTC.

This clone has just one count. The chain uses TRBV2 and TRBJ1-3; TRBD1 agrees at 9 bases. From germline, CDR1 is SNHLY and CDR2 FYNNEI. V was clipped by 6 bases and J by 1 base; unmatched bases: 4. There are 15 residues in the CDR3. Here the CDR3 DNA reads TGTGCCAGCAGCGCAGGGACAGGGTCTGGAAACACCATATATTTT. This translates into CASSAGTGSGNTIYF.

The J gene is TRBJ2-3, the V gene TRBV6-6; 9 bases line up with TRBD2. Germline CDR1 MNHNY, CDR2 SVGAGI (reference sequence). The CDR3 is made up of 15 amino acids. J lost 5 bases, V lost 3 bases, and 6 bases had no gene match. The CDR3 DNA reads TGTGCCAGCAGTTATGCGGGGGGGCCCGTAGATACGCAGTATTTT. Its protein product is CASSYAGGPVDTQYF.

This chain links TRBV2 with TRBJ1-1; D may be TRBD1 (6 bases). With 8 bases removed from V and 1 base from J, the gap between germline ends came to 11 bases. The CDR3 is made up of 13 amino acids. The germline CDR1 and CDR2 sequences are SNHLY and FYNNEI. The CDR3 DNA sequence: TGTGCCAGCCAATGGGACAAGAACACTGAAGCTTTCTTT. It codes for CASQWDKNTEAFF.

The gene calls are TRBV6-5 and TRBJ1-3; 8 bases match TRBD1. Germline CDR1 reads MNHEY; CDR2 reads SVGAGI. V shed 5 bases and J 2 bases; nucleotides not matched to a gene: 2. This CDR3 is 14 amino acids long. CDR3 nucleotide sequence: TGTGCCAGCAGTACGGACAGGGCTGGAAACACCATATATTTT. Translating gives CASSTDRAGNTIYF.

The chain couples TRBV30 to TRBJ1-1; D is uncertain. This CDR3 region has 15 residues. With 1 base removed from V and 1 base from J, the gap between germline ends came to 13 bases. CDR1 is GTSNPN, CDR2 SVGIG, per germline (reference sequence). The CDR3 DNA is TGTGCCTGGAGTGCTGGACTTTTAACGAACACTGAAGCTTTCTTT. Translation: CAWSAGLLTNTEAFF.

J is TRBJ1-3 and V is TRBV5-1; the D gene is possibly TRBD1 (5 bases). V was cut by 1 base and J by 0 bases, with 11 bases left in between. The CDR3 is 16 residues long. Germline lookup yields CDR1 SGHRS and CDR2 YFSETQ. In DNA form, the CDR3 reads TGCGCCAGCAGCTTGACCGACAGCTTCTCTGGAAACACCATATATTTT. Protein product: CASSLTDSFSGNTIYF.